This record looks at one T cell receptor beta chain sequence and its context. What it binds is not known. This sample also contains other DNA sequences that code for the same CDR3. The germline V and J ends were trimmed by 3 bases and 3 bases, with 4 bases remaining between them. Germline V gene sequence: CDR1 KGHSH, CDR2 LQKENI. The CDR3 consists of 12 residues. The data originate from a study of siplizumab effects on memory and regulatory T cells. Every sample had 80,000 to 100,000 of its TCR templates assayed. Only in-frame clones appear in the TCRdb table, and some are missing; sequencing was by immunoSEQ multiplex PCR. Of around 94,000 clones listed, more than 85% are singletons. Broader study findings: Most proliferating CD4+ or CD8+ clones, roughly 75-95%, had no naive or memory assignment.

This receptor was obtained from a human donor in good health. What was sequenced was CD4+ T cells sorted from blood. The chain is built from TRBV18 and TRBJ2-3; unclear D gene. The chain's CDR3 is CASSPGTDTQYF. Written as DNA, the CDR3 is TGTGCCAGCTCACCGGGGACAGATACGCAGTATTTT.